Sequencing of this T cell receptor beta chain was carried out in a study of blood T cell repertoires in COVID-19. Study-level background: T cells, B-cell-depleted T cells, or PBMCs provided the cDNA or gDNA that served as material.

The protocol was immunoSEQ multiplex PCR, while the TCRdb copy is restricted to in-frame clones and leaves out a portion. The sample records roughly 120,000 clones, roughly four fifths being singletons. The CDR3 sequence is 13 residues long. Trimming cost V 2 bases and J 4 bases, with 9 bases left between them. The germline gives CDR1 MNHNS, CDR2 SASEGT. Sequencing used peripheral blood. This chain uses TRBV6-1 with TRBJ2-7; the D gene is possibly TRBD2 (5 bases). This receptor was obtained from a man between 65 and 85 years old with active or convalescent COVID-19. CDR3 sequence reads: CASSELAKYEQYF. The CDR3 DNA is TGTGCCAGCAGTGAACTAGCTAAATACGAGCAGTACTTC.